A selection of T cell receptor beta chains follows, all from one sample in a study of blood T cell repertoires in COVID-19. Data came from immunoSEQ multiplex PCR; TCRdb stores just in-frame clones and leaves some out. The table has about 100,000 clones, over 80% seen once. Sequencing input: peripheral blood. These receptor sequences come from a woman in her 70s with acute or convalescent COVID-19. Both conserved end residues are part of each CDR3. The D gene is left open where the match is weak. Not every row has a clone size; where given, it reads once, few, many or a size class.

TRBV27	TRBJ2-7	TRBD2	NA	CASSRVGVSGKYEQYF	TGTGCCAGCAGCCGGGTAGGGGTTAGCGGGAAATACGAGCAGTACTTC
TRBV28	TRBJ1-2	TRBD1	NA	CASSPQGRANYGYTF	TGTGCCAGCAGTCCACAGGGGCGAGCTAACTATGGCTACACCTTC
TRBV4-1	TRBJ1-1	TRBD1	NA	CASSQEQNRGLNTEAFF	TGCGCCAGCAGCCAAGAGCAGAACAGGGGATTGAACACTGAAGCTTTCTTT
TRBV15	TRBJ2-3	TRBD1	once	CATSRADRAVGTQYF	TGTGCCACCAGCAGAGCGGACAGGGCCGTAGGGACGCAGTATTTT
TRBV23-1	TRBJ2-2	NA	NA	CASTFGVAGELFF	TGCGCCAGCACCTTCGGGGTGGCCGGGGAGCTGTTTTTT
TRBV9	TRBJ1-1	NA	NA	CASSVAPSGNTEAFF	TGTGCCAGCAGCGTAGCTCCATCAGGGAACACTGAAGCTTTCTTT
TRBV19	TRBJ2-1	NA	NA	CASSIGGLGGPYNEQFF	TGTGCCAGTAGTATAGGGGGACTAGGGGGCCCATACAATGAGCAGTTCTTC
TRBV7-2	TRBJ2-1	TRBD2	NA	CASSFGREGHYNEQFF	TGTGCCAGCAGCTTCGGGCGGGAGGGCCACTACAATGAGCAGTTCTTC
TRBV7-2	TRBJ1-3	TRBD1	NA	CASSPGQGNTIYF	TGTGCCAGCAGCCCGGGACAGGGGAACACCATATATTTT
TRBV7-2	TRBJ2-3	NA	once	CASSLFRGYTDTQYF	TGTGCCAGCAGCTTATTCCGGGGGTACACAGATACGCAGTATTTT
TRBV11-2	TRBJ1-5	TRBD1	NA	CASSVTGGVGGPQHF	TGTGCCAGCAGCGTCACAGGGGGAGTGGGGGGTCCCCAGCATTTT
TRBV6-5	TRBJ1-5	TRBD1	NA	CASRGTVSNQPQHF	TGTGCCAGCAGGGGGACAGTTAGCAATCAGCCCCAGCATTTT
TRBV9	TRBJ2-1	NA	NA	CASSAEWGGRNEQFF	TGTGCCAGCAGCGCCGAGTGGGGGGGCCGGAATGAGCAGTTCTTC
TRBV6-5	TRBJ1-2	TRBD1	NA	CASSPGQGNYGYTF	TGTGCCAGCAGTCCCGGACAGGGAAACTATGGCTACACCTTC
TRBV19	TRBJ2-6	NA	NA	CASSIGQSGANVLTF	TGTGCCAGTAGTATAGGGCAATCTGGGGCCAACGTCCTGACTTTC
TRBV5-1	TRBJ1-4	NA	NA	CASSVITNEKLFF	TGCGCCAGCAGCGTCATAACTAATGAAAAACTGTTTTTT
TRBV5-6	TRBJ1-3	NA	NA	CASSGSGAPTHSGNTIYF	TGTGCCAGCAGCGGGTCAGGGGCCCCTACACACTCTGGAAACACCATATATTTT
TRBV12-3/TRBV12-4	TRBJ1-4	NA	NA	CASSLSREEKLFF	TGTGCCAGCAGTTTAAGCCGGGAGGAAAAACTGTTTTTT
TRBV7-3	TRBJ2-7	NA	few	CASSLSAGSSYEQYF	TGTGCCAGCAGCTTAAGTGCGGGCTCCTCCTACGAGCAGTACTTC
TRBV5-1	TRBJ1-5	TRBD1	NA	CASSPGTGGVQPQHF	TGCGCCAGCAGCCCCGGGACAGGGGGCGTTCAGCCCCAGCATTTT
TRBV28	TRBJ2-2	NA	NA	CASSFRQTGELFF	TGTGCCAGCAGTTTCAGGCAGACCGGGGAGCTGTTTTTT
TRBV6-2/TRBV6-3	TRBJ2-2	TRBD2	NA	CASSYGGVATGELFF	TGTGCCAGCAGTTACGGGGGGGTGGCCACCGGGGAGCTGTTTTTT
TRBV29-1	TRBJ2-5	TRBD1	NA	CSVLTGAGETQYF	TGCAGCGTCCTGACAGGGGCGGGGGAGACCCAGTACTTC
TRBV10-3	TRBJ1-6	TRBD1	NA	CAISETGDSSPLHF	TGTGCCATCAGTGAGACAGGGGATAGTTCACCCCTCCACTTT
TRBV6-2/TRBV6-3	TRBJ2-1	TRBD1	NA	CASSSQGAGQFF	TGTGCCAGCAGCAGCCAGGGGGCGGGTCAGTTCTTC
TRBV6-5	TRBJ2-7	NA	NA	CASSPVYIEQYF	TGTGCCAGCAGTCCCGTTTACATAGAGCAGTACTTC
TRBV27	TRBJ1-1	NA	NA	CASSLEGENTEAFF	TGTGCCAGCAGTTTAGAGGGGGAGAACACTGAAGCTTTCTTT
TRBV3-1/TRBV3-2	TRBJ1-2	TRBD1	NA	CASSREDRGGGYTF	TGTGCCAGCAGCCGTGAGGACAGGGGTGGCGGCTACACCTTC
TRBV5-1	TRBJ2-6	NA	NA	CASSSQGYGANVLTF	TGCGCCAGCAGCAGCCAGGGGTATGGGGCCAACGTCCTGACTTTC
TRBV6-2/TRBV6-3	TRBJ1-2	TRBD1	many	CASSYLQGARYGYTF	TGTGCCAGCAGTTACTTACAGGGGGCGCGGTATGGCTACACCTTC
TRBV19	TRBJ1-5	NA	NA	CASTSVGDRNSNQPQHF	NA
TRBV4-1	TRBJ1-6	TRBD1	NA	CASSQGRTGGSSPLHF	TGCGCCAGCAGCCAGGGGCGGACAGGGGGCTCGTCACCCCTCCACTTT
TRBV27	TRBJ2-5	TRBD1	NA	CASSDRDRGLGETQYF	TGTGCCAGCAGTGACCGGGACAGGGGGCTGGGGGAGACCCAGTACTTC
TRBV2	TRBJ1-3	TRBD1	NA	CASSEETGKGNTIYF	TGTGCCAGCAGTGAAGAGACAGGGAAGGGAAACACCATATATTTT
TRBV18	TRBJ2-7	NA	once	CASSPGTQYEQYF	TGTGCCAGCTCACCCGGGACTCAATACGAGCAGTACTTC
TRBV11-2	TRBJ2-1	NA	once	CASSLQGFSYNEQFF	TGTGCCAGCAGCTTACAGGGGTTCTCCTACAATGAGCAGTTCTTC
TRBV19	TRBJ1-1	TRBD1	NA	CASSIQGGNTEAFF	TGTGCCAGTAGTATACAGGGGGGAAACACTGAAGCTTTCTTT
TRBV28	TRBJ2-7	NA	NA	CASSLIGHYEQYF	TGTGCCAGCAGTTTAATTGGCCACTACGAGCAGTACTTC
TRBV5-4	TRBJ2-3	TRBD1	NA	CASSSLGTGVLSTQYF	TGTGCCAGCAGCTCGTTAGGGACAGGGGTTCTTAGCACGCAGTATTTT
TRBV6-5	TRBJ1-6	NA	NA	CASKAFGGDSPLHF	TGTGCCAGCAAAGCTTTTGGGGGGGATTCACCCCTCCACTTT
TRBV28	TRBJ2-5	NA	once	CASSSRRGGGETQYF	TGTGCCAGCTCGAGCCGCAGGGGCGGAGGAGAGACCCAGTACTTC
TRBV28	TRBJ2-1	TRBD2	NA	CASRTSLANNEQFF	TGTGCCAGCAGGACATCACTAGCGAACAATGAGCAGTTCTTC